The rows below give T cell receptor beta chains drawn from one sample of a study of blood T cell repertoires in COVID-19. Only in-frame clones appear in the TCRdb table, and some are missing; sequencing was by immunoSEQ multiplex PCR. The table includes approximately 220,000 clones, 83% detected once. Sequences were obtained from PBMCs or T cells enriched from blood (not recorded which). These receptors all stem from a middle-aged woman who had been exposed to COVID-19. Each CDR3 is given with its conserved first and last residue.

TRBV10-3	TRBJ2-1	CAISVTSGGQNEQFF
TRBV6-2/TRBV6-3	TRBJ2-1	CASSFPTSGASRFNNEQFF
TRBV7-2	TRBJ2-1	CASSLARDNEQFF
TRBV19	TRBJ2-7	CASRGGDPLEQYF
TRBV7-2	TRBJ2-2	CASSPDRGELFF
TRBV28	TRBJ1-6	CASTRTGGNSPLHF
TRBV7-9	TRBJ1-4	CASSLNRGNEKLFF
TRBV4-3	TRBJ1-2	CASSQDRQGGYTF
TRBV6-5	TRBJ1-6	CASSYGQGLNSPLHF
TRBV7-2	TRBJ1-6	CASSLAGTGGGNSPLHF
TRBV30	TRBJ2-6	CAWSTYAGANVLTF
TRBV6-5	TRBJ1-5	CASSYGGMSNQPQHF
TRBV18	TRBJ1-5	CASSADRAGNQPQHF
TRBV5-1	TRBJ1-1	CASSLGLPGTEAFF
TRBV7-9	TRBJ1-2	CASSLGGQGAPFNYGYTF
TRBV19	TRBJ1-2	CASSTGLLGRGYTF
TRBV18	TRBJ2-7	CASSGDRGASEEQYF
TRBV18	TRBJ1-5	CASSPGGAYSNQPQHF
TRBV7-9	TRBJ2-7	CASRLWGPDSYEQYF
TRBV10-3	TRBJ2-5	CAISAAGAQETQYF
TRBV5-1	TRBJ1-6	CASSFVGEEGSPLHF
TRBV28	TRBJ1-3	CASSRMRGAVGNTIYF
TRBV19	TRBJ1-1	CASSETGGLNTEAFF
TRBV19	TRBJ2-1	CASIGRFPLNEQFF
TRBV6-1	TRBJ2-7	CASSERWGRYEQYF
TRBV5-5	TRBJ2-2	CASSAGRPNTGELFF
TRBV19	TRBJ2-2	CASSPVGTSAAGELFF
TRBV19	TRBJ1-2	CASSRDRTNYGYTF